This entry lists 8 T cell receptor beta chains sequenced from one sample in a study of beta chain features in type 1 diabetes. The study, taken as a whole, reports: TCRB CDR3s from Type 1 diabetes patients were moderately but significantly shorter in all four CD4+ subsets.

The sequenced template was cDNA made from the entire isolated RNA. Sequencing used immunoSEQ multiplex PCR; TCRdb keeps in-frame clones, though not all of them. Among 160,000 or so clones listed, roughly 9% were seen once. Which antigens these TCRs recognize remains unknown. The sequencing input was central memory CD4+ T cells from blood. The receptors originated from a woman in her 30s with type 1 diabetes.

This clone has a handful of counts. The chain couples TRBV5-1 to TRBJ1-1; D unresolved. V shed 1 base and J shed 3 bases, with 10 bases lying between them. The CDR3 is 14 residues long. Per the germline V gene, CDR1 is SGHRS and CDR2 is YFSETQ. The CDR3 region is CASSLMARDTEAFF. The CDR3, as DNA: TGCGCCAGCAGCTTGATGGCGCGGGACACTGAAGCTTTCTTT. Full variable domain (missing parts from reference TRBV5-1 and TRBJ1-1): KAGVTQTPRYLIKTRGQQVTLSCSPISGHRSVSWYQQTPGQGLQFLFEYFSETQRNKGNFPGRFSGRQFSNSRSEMNVSTLELGDSALYLCASSLMARDTEAFFGQGTRLTVV.

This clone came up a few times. This CDR3 reads CASSYFGENTEAFF. CDR3 bases: TGTGCCAGCAGCTATTTCGGAGAGAACACTGAAGCTTTCTTT. V usage is TRBV7-3 and J usage is TRBJ1-1; no firm D call. The CDR3 has 14 amino acids. Trimming shortened V by 4 bases and J by 1 base, and 10 bases separated the two germline ends. Germline CDR1 SGHTA, CDR2 FQGTGA.

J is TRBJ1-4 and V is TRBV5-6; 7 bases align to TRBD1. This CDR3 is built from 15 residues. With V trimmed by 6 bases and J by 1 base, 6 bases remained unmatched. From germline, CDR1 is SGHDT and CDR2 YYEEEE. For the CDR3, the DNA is TGTGCCAGCACCGACGCAGGGGGAACTAATGAAAAACTGTTTTTT. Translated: CASTDAGGTNEKLFF.

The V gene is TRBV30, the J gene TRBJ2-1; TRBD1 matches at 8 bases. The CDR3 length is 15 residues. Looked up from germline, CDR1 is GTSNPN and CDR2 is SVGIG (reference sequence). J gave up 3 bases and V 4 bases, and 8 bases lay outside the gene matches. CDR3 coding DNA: TGTGCCTGGACTACAGGACAGGGCAACTACAATGAGCAGTTCTTC. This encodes CAWTTGQGNYNEQFF.

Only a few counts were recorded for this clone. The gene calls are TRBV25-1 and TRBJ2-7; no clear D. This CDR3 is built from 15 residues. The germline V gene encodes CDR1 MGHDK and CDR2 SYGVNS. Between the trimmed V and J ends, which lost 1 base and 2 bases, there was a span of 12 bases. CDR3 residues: CASSESSFKPYEQYF. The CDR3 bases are TGTGCCAGCAGTGAATCAAGCTTTAAGCCCTACGAGCAGTACTTC.

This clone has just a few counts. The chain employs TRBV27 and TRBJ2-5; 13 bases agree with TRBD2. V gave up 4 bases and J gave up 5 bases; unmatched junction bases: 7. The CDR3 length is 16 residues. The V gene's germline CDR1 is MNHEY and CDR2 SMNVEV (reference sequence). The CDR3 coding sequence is TGTGCCAGCAGTTGGACTAGCGGGAGACGGAGGGAGACCCAGTACTTC. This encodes CASSWTSGRRRETQYF.

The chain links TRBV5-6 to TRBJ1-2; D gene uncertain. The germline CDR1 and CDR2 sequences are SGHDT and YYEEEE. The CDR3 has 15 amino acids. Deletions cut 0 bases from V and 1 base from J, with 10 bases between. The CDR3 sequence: CASSLVGRLNYGYTF. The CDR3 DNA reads TGTGCCAGCAGCTTGGTGGGCAGGCTTAACTATGGCTACACCTTC.

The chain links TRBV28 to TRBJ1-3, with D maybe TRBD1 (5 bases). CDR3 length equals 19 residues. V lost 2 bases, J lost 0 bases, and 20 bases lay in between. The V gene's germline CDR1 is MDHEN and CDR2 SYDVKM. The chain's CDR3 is CASSLTLGQNEFSGNTIYF. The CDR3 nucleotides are TGTGCCAGCAGTTTAACATTGGGGCAGAACGAATTCTCTGGAAACACCATATATTTT.